This T cell receptor (beta chain) stems from a study of OX40 agonist ivuxolimab in advanced cancers. Study at large: An agonistic anti-OX40 (CD134) antibody, ivuxolimab, was used to treat the patients. Dose-escalation subjects each had hepatocellular carcinoma, melanoma, renal cell or head and neck cancer.

Some clones are missing from TCRdb's copy, which holds only in-frame ones; the method was immunoSEQ multiplex PCR. The repertoire includes approximately 60,000 clones, roughly four fifths of them detected once, and around 0.7% sits in the top ten. The sequence derives from an adult with an advanced solid tumor such as melanoma, head and neck, liver or kidney cancer. This sample comprised CD4+ or CD8+ T cells sorted from blood, obtained in a trial of the OX40 agonist ivuxolimab.

The CDR3 DNA is TGTGCCAGCAGCTTAGGATCTAGTCAGGGATTCTCCTACGAGCAGTACTTC. This translates into CASSLGSSQGFSYEQYF. The chain couples TRBV7-8 to TRBJ2-7; tentative D call: TRBD1 (5 bases). CDR3 length: 17 residues. Germline V gene sequence: CDR1 SGHVS, CDR2 FQNEAQ. V was pared by 1 base and J by 0 bases, with 16 bases between.